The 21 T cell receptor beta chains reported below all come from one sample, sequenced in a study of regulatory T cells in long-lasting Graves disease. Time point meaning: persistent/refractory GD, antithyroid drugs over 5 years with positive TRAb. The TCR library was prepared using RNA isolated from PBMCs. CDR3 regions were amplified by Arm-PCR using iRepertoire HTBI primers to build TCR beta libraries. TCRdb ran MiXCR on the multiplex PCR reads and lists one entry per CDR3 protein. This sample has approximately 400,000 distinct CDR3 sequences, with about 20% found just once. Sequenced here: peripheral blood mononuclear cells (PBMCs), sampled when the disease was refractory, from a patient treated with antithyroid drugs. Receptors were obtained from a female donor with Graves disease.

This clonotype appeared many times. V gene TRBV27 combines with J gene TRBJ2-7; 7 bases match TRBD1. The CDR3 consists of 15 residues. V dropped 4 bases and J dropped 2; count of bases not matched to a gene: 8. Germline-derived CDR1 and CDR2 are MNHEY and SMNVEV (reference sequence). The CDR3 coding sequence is TGTGCCAGCAGTTCTTTACAGGGGTCCGCCTACGAGCAGTACTTC. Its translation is CASSSLQGSAYEQYF.

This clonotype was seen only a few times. CDR3 in amino acids: CASSLLGTGRANYGYTF. CDR3 DNA: TGCGCCAGCAGCTTGCTCGGGACAGGGCGAGCTAACTATGGCTACACCTTC. The chain employs TRBV5-1 and TRBJ1-2, with 9 bases fitting TRBD1. CDR1 is SGHRS and CDR2 is YFSETQ in the germline V gene. V lost 1 base and J lost 0; bases outside the gene matches: 7. This CDR3 has 17 residues.

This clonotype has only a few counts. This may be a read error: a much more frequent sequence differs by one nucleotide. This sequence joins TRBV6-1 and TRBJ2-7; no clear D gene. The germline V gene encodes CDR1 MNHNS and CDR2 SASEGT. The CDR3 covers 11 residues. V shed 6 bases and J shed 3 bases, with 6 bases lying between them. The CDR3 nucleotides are TGTGCCAGCAGGGCAATCTACGAGCAGTACTTC. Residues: CASRAIYEQYF.

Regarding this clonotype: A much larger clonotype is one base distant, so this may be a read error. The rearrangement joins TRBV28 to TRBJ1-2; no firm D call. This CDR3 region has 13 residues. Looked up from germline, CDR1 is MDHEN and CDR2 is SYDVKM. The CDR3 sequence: CASSFVFSYGYIF. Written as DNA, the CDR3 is TGTGCCAGCAGTTTCGTTTTTAGCTATGGCTACATCTTC.

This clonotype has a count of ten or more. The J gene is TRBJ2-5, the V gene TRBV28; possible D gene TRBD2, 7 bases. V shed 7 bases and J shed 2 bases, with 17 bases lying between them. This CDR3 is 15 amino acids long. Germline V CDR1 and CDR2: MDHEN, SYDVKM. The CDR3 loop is CASTPGASGQETQYF. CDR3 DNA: TGTGCCAGCACTCCGGGGGCTAGCGGACAAGAGACCCAGTACTTC.

DNA for the CDR3: TGCGCCAGCAGCTTGGAGGGCGGGACAATCTACGAGCAGTACTTC. Translation: CASSLEGGTIYEQYF. The J gene is TRBJ2-7, the V gene TRBV5-1; D may be TRBD1 or TRBD2 (6 bases each). Germline V lookup: CDR1 SGHRS, CDR2 YFSETQ. The ends were cut back, 0 bases at V and 3 bases at J, with 13 bases in the middle. The CDR3 runs to 15 residues.

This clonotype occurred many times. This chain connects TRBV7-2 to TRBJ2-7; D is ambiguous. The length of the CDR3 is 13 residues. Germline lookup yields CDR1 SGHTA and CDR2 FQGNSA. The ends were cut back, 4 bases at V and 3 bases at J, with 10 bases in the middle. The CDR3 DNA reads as TGTGCCAGCAGCTCCCCGACGGTCTACGAGCAGTACTTC. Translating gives CASSSPTVYEQYF.

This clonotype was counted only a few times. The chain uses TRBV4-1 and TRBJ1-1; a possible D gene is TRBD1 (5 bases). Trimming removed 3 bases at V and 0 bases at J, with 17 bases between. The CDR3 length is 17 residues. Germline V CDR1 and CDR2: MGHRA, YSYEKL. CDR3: CASSQIGTENMNTEAFF. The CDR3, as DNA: TGCGCCAGCAGCCAGATAGGGACCGAGAATATGAACACTGAAGCTTTCTTT.

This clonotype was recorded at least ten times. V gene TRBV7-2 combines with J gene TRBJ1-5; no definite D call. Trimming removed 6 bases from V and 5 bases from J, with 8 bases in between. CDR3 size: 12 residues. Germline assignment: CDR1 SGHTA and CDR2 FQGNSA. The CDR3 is CASRLYDQPQHF. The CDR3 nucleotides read TGTGCCAGCAGGTTGTATGATCAGCCCCAGCATTTT.

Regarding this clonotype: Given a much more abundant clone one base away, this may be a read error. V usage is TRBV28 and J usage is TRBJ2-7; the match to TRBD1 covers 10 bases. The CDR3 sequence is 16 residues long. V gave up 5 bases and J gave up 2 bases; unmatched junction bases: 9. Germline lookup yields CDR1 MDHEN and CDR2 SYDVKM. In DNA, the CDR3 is TGTGCCAGCAGTGATCGTGGGACAGGGGCTCCCTACGAGCAGTACTTC. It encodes CASSDRGTGAPYEQYF.

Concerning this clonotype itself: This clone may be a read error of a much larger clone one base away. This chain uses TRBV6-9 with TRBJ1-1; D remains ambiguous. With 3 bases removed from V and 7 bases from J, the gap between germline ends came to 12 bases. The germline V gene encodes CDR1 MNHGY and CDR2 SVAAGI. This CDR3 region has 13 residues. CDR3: CASSYIGRYEAFF. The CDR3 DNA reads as TGTGCCAGCAGTTACATCGGACGATATGAAGCTTTCTTT.

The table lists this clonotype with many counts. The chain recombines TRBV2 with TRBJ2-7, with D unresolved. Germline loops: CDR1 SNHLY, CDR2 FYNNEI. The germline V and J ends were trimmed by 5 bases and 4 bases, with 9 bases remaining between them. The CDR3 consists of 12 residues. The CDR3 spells CASSLMEYEQYF. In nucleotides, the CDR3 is TGTGCCAGCAGTCTGATGGAGTACGAGCAGTACTTC.

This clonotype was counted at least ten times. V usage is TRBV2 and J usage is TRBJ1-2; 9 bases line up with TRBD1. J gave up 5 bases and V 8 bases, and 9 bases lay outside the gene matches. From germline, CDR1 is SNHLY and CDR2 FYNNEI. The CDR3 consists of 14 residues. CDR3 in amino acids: CASHRTGTGYGYTF. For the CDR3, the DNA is TGTGCCAGCCATAGAACCGGGACAGGGTATGGCTACACCTTC.

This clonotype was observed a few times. CDR3 bases: TGTGCCAGCAGTGCCAACCCGGGACGTCGGGGTGGCTACACCTTC. As protein: CASSANPGRRGGYTF. This chain links TRBV28 with TRBJ1-2, with D tentatively TRBD1 (5 bases). V gave up 5 bases and J gave up 7 bases, with 20 bases separating them. CDR1 MDHEN and CDR2 SYDVKM come from the germline V gene. This CDR3 spans 15 amino acids.

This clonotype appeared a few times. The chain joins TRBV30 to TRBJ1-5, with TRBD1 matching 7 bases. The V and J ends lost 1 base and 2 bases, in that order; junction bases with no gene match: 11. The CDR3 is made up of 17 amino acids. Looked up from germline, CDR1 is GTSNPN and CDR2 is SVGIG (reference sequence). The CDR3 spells CAWSAIQGFVGNQPQHF. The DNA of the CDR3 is TGTGCCTGGAGTGCAATACAGGGGTTCGTCGGCAATCAGCCCCAGCATTTT.

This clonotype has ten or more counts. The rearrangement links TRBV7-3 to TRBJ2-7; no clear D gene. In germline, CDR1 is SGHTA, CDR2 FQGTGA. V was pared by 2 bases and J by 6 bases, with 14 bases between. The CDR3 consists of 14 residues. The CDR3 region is CASSLGLESSEQYF. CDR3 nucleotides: TGTGCCAGCAGCTTAGGTCTTGAGTCGTCCGAGCAGTACTTC.

The CDR3 spells CASSPAASFQETQYF. CDR3 sequence (DNA): TGTGCCAGCAGTCCTGCTGCGTCGTTCCAAGAGACCCAGTACTTC. V usage is TRBV2 and J usage is TRBJ2-5; D not resolved. From germline, CDR1 is SNHLY and CDR2 FYNNEI. Trimming removed 5 bases from V and 1 base from J, with 14 bases in between. CDR3 size: 15 residues. The whole variable domain, filled in from reference TRBV2 and TRBJ2-5, reads EPEVTQTPSHQVTQMGQEVILRCVPISNHLYFYWYRQILGQKVEFLVSFYNNEISEKSEIFDDQFSVERPDGSNFTLKIRSTKLEDSAMYFCASSPAASFQETQYFGPGTRLLVL.

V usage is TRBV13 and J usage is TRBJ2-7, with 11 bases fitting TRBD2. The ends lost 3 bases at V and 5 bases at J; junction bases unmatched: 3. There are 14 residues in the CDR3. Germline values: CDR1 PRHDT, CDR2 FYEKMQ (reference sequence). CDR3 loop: CASSFSGRAHEQYF. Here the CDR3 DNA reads TGTGCCAGCAGCTTTAGCGGGAGGGCCCACGAGCAGTACTTC.

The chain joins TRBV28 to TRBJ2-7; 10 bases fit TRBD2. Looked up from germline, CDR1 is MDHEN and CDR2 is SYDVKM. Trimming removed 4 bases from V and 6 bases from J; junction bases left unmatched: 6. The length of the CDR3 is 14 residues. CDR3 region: CASSSLAGSSEQYF. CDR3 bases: TGTGCCAGCAGTTCACTAGCGGGATCGTCCGAGCAGTACTTC.

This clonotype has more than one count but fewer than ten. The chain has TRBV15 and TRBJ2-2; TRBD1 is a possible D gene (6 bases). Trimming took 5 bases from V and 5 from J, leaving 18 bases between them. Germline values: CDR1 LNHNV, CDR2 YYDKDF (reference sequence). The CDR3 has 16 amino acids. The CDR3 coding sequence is TGTGCCACCAGCGGGGAACAGGGAAATCGAACCGGGGAGCTGTTTTTT. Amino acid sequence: CATSGEQGNRTGELFF.

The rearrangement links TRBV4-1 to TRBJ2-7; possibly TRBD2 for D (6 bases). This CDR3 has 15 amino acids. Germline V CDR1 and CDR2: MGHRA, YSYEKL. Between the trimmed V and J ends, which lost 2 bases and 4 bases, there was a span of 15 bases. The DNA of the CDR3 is TGCGCCAGCAGCCAACTGCGGGGCAGGGAATACGAGCAGTACTTC. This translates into CASSQLRGREYEQYF.